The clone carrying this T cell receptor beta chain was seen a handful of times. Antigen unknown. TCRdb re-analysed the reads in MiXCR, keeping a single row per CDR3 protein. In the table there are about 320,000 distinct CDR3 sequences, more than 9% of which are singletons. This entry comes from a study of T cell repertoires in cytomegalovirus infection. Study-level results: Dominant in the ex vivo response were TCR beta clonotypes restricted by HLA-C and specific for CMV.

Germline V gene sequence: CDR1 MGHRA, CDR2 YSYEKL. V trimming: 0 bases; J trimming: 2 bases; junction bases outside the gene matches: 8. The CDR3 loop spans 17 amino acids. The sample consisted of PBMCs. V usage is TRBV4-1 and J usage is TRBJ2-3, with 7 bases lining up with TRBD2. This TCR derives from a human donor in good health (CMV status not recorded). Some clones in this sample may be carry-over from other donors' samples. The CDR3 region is CASSQDTKRGLTDTQYF. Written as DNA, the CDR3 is TGCGCCAGCAGCCAAGATACGAAGCGGGGACTCACAGATACGCAGTATTTT.